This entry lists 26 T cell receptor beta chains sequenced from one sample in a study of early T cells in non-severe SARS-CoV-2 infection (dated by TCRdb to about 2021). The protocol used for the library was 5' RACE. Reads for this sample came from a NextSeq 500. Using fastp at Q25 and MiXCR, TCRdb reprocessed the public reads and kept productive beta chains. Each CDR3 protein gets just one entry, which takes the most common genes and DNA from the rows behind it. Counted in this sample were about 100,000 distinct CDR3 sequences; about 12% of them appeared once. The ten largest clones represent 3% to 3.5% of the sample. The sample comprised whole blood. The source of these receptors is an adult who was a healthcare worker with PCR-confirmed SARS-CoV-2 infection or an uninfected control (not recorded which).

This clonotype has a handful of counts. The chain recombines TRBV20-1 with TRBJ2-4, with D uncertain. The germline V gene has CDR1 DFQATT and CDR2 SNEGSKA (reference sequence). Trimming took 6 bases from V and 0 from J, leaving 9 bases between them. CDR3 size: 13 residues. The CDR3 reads CSAPGVAKNIQYF. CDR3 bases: TGCAGTGCCCCAGGTGTAGCCAAAAACATTCAGTACTTC.

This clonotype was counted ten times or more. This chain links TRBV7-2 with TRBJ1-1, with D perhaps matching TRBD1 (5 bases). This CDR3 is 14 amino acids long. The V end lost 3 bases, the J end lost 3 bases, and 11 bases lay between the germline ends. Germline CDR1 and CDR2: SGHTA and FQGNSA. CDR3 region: CASSFSGRYTEAFF. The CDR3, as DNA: TGTGCCAGCAGCTTTTCAGGGCGCTACACTGAAGCTTTCTTT.

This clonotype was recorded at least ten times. The CDR3 loop reads CASSLWENTYEQYF. CDR3 sequence (DNA): TGCGCCAGCAGCTTGTGGGAAAACACCTACGAGCAGTACTTC. V and J are TRBV5-1 and TRBJ2-7, with unresolved D. V shed 1 base and J shed 2 bases, with 10 bases lying between them. This CDR3 is built from 14 residues. Germline V gene sequence: CDR1 SGHRS, CDR2 YFSETQ.

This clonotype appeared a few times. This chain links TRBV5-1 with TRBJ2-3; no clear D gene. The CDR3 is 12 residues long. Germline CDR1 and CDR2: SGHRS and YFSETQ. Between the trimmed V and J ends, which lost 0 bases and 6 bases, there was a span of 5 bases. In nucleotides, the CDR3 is TGCGCCAGCAGCTTGGCCTGGGATACGCAGTATTTT. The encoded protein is CASSLAWDTQYF. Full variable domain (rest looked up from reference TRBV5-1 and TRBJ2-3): KAGVTQTPRYLIKTRGQQVTLSCSPISGHRSVSWYQQTPGQGLQFLFEYFSETQRNKGNFPGRFSGRQFSNSRSEMNVSTLELGDSALYLCASSLAWDTQYFGPGTRLTVL.

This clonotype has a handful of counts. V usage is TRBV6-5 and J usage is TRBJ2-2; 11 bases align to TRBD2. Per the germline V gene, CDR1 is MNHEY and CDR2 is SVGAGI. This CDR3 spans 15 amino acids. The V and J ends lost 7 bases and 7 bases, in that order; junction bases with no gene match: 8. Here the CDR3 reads CASTIAGGPNGELFF. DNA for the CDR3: TGTGCCAGCACGATAGCGGGAGGGCCGAACGGGGAGCTGTTTTTT.

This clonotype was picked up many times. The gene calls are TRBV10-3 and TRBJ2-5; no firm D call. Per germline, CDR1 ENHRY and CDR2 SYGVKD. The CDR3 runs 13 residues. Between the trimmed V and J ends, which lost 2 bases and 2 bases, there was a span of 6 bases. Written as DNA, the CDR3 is TGTGCCATCAGTGAGGGCTTGCAAGAGACCCAGTACTTC. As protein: CAISEGLQETQYF.

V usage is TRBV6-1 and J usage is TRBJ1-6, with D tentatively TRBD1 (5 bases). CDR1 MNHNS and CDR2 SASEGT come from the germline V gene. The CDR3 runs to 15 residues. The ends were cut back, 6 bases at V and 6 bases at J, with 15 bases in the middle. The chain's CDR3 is CASSLGGASNSPLHF. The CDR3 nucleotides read TGTGCCAGCAGCCTCGGAGGGGCTTCTAATTCACCCCTCCACTTT.

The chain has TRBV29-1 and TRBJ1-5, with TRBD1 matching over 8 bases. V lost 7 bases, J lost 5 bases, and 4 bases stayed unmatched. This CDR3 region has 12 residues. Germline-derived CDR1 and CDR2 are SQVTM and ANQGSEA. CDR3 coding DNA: TGCAGCGCAAAGACAGGGGATCAGCCCCAGCATTTT. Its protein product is CSAKTGDQPQHF.

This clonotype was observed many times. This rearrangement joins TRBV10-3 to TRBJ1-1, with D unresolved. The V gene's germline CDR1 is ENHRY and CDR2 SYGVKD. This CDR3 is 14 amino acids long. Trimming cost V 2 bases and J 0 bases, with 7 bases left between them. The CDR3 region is CAISERHLNTEAFF. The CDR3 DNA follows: TGTGCCATCAGTGAGAGACACCTGAACACTGAAGCTTTCTTT.

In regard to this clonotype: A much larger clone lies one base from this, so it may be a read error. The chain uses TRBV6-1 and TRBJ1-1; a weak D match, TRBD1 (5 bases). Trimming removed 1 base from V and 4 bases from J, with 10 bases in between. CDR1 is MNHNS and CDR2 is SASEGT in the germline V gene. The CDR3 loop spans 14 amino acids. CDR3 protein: CASSEGGETTEAFF. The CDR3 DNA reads TGTGCCAGCAGTGAAGGAGGGGAAACCACTGAAGCTTTCTTT.

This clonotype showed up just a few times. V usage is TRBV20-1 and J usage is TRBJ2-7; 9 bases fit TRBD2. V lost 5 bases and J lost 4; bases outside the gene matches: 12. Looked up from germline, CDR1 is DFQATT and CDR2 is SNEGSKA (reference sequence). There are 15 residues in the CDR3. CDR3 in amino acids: CSALWREGPLYEQYF. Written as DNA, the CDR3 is TGCAGTGCTCTCTGGCGGGAGGGCCCCCTTTACGAGCAGTACTTC.

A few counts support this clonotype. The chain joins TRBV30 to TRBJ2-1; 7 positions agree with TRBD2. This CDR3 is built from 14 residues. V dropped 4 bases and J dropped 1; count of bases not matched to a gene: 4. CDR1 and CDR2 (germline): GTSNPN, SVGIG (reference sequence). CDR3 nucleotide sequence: TGTGCCTGGAATACGGGAGGTTCCTACAATGAGCAGTTCTTC. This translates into CAWNTGGSYNEQFF.

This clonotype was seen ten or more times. For the CDR3, the DNA is TGCAGCGTTGTATTTTCGGTGCAGCTAGGCAGGACTGAAGCTTTCTTT. Translating it yields CSVVFSVQLGRTEAFF. This chain connects TRBV29-1 to TRBJ1-1; D is unclear. The CDR3 sequence is 16 residues long. Germline V lookup: CDR1 SQVTM, CDR2 ANQGSEA. Trimming pared 4 bases from V and 5 bases from J, leaving 23 bases between.

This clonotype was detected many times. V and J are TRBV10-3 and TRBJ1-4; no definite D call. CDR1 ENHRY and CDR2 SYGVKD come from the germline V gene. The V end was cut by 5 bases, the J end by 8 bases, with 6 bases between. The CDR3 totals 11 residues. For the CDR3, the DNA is TGTGCCATCAGTTACAAAGAAAAACTGTTTTTT. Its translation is CAISYKEKLFF.

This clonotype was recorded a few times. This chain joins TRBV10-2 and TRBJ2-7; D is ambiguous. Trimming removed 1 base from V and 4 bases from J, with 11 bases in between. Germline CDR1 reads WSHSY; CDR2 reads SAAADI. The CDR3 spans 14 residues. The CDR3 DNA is TGCGCCAGCAGTGAGTACCTCCCCCCGTACGAGCAGTACTTC. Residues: CASSEYLPPYEQYF.

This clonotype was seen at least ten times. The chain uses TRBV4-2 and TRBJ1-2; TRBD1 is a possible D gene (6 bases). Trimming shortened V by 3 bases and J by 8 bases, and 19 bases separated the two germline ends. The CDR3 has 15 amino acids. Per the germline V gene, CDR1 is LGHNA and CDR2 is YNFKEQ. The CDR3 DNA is TGTGCCAGCAGCCATCCCGACAGGTTGGGTTGGGGCTACACCTTC. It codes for CASSHPDRLGWGYTF.

The CDR3 sequence: CASREAGFGSPLHF. In DNA form, the CDR3 reads TGTGCCAGCAGGGAAGCAGGGTTTGGGTCACCCCTCCACTTT. This rearrangement joins TRBV9 to TRBJ1-6; possibly TRBD1 for D (5 bases). Trimming removed 5 bases at V and 10 bases at J, with 16 bases between. Germline lookup yields CDR1 SGDLS and CDR2 YYNGEE. The CDR3 contains 14 residues.

CDR3 region: CASSYSRLAGVKTPGETQYF. In DNA, the CDR3 is TGTGCCAGCAGTTACTCCAGACTAGCGGGAGTTAAAACCCCGGGGGAGACCCAGTACTTC. The genes are TRBV6-5 and TRBJ2-5; 12 bases match TRBD2. The V gene's germline CDR1 is MNHEY and CDR2 SVGAGI. CDR3 length: 20 amino acids. The V and J ends lost 0 bases and 5 bases, in that order; junction bases with no gene match: 16.

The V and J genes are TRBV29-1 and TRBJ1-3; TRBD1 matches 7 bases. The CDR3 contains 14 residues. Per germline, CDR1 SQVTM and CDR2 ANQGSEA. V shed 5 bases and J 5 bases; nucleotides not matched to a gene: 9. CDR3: CSVKGGGERNTIYF. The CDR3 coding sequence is TGCAGCGTTAAGGGAGGGGGCGAGAGAAACACCATATATTTT.

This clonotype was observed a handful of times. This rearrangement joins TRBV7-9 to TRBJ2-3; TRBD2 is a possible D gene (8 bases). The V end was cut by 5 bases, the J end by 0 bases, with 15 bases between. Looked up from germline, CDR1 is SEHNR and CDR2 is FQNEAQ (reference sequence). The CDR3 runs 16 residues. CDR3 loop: CASSPGGGRSTDTQYF. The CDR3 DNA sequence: TGTGCCAGCAGCCCGGGAGGGGGCAGGAGCACAGATACGCAGTATTTT.

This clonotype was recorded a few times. In nucleotides, the CDR3 is TGCAGCGTTGAAACTACAGGGGCCGCGCAGTATTTT. Translated: CSVETTGAAQYF. The gene calls are TRBV29-1 and TRBJ2-3; TRBD1 matches 7 bases. J gave up 10 bases and V 2 bases, and 6 bases lay outside the gene matches. There are 12 residues in the CDR3. CDR1 is SQVTM and CDR2 is ANQGSEA in the germline V gene.

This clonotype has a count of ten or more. CDR3 DNA: TGTGCCATCAGTTCCGGGACAGGGAACTATGGCTACACCTTC. Protein product: CAISSGTGNYGYTF. This chain uses TRBV10-3 with TRBJ1-2; 9 positions agree with TRBD1. V lost 5 bases and J lost 2; bases outside the gene matches: 3. Germline-derived CDR1 and CDR2 are ENHRY and SYGVKD. This CDR3 spans 14 amino acids.

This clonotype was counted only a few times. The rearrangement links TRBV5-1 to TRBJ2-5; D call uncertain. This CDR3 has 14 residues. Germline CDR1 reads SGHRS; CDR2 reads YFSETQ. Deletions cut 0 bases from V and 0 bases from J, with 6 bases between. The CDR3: CASSLDQYQETQYF. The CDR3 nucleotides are TGCGCCAGCAGCTTGGATCAGTACCAAGAGACCCAGTACTTC.

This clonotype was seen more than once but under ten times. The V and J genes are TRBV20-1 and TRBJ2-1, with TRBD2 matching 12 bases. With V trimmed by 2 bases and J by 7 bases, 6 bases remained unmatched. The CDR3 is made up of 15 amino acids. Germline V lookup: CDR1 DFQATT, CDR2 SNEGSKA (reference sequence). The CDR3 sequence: CSARKGLAGFNEQFF. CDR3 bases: TGCAGTGCTAGAAAAGGACTAGCGGGATTTAATGAGCAGTTCTTC.

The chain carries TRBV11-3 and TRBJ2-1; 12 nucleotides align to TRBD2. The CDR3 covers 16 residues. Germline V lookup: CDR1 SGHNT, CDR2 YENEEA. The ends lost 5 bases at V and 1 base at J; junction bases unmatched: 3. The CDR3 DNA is TGTGCCAGCAGCCTGACTAGCGGGGGATCCTACAATGAGCAGTTCTTC. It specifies CASSLTSGGSYNEQFF.

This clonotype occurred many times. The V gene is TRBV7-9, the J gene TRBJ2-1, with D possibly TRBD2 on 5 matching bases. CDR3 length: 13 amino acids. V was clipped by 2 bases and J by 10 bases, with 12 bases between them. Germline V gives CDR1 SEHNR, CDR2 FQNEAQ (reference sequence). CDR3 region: CASSLLDREEQFF. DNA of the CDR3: TGTGCCAGCAGCTTACTCGATCGGGAAGAGCAGTTCTTC.